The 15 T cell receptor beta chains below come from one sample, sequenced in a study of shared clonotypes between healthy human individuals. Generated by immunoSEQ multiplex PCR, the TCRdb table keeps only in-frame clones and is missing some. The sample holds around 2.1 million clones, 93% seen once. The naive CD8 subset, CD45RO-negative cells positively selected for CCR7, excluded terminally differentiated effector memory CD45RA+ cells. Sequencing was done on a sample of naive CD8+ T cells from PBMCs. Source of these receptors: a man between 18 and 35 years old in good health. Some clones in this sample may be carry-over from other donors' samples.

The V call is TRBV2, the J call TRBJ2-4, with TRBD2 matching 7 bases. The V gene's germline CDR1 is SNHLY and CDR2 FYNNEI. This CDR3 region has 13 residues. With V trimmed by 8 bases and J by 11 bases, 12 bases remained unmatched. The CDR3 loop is CASGGEATRVQYF. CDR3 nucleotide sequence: TGTGCCAGCGGGGGGGAGGCCACCCGTGTTCAGTACTTC.

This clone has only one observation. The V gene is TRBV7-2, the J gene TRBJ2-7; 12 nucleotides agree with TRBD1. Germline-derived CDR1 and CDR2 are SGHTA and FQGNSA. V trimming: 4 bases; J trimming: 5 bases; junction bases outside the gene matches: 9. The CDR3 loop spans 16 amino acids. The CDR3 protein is CASSSPYGTGGHEQYF. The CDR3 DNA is TGTGCCAGCAGCTCCCCTTACGGGACAGGGGGCCACGAGCAGTACTTC.

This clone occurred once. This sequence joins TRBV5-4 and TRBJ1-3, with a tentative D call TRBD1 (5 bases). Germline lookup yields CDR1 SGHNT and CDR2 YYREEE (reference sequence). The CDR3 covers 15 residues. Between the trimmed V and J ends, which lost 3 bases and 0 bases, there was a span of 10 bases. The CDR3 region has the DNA TGTGCCAGCAGCTGGGGACCGAGCTCTGGAAACACCATATATTTT. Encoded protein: CASSWGPSSGNTIYF.

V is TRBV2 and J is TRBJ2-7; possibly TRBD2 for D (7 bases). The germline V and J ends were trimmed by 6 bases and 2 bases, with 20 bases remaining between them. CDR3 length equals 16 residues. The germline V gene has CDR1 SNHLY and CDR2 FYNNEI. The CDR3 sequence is CASSLGGGDRTYEQYF. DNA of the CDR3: TGTGCCAGCAGCTTAGGGGGGGGTGACCGGACCTACGAGCAGTACTTC.

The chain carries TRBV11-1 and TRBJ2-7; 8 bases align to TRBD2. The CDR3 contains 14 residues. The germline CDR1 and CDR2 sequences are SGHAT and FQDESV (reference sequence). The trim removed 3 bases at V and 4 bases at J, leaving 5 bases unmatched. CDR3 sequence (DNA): TGTGCCAGCAGCTTTAGCGGGATCGTGTACGAGCAGTACTTC. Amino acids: CASSFSGIVYEQYF.

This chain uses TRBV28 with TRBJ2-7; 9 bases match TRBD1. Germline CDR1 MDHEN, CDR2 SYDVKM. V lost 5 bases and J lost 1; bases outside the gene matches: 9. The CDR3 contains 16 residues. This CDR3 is CASSLLLGTGSYEQYF. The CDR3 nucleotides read TGTGCCAGCAGTCTACTATTAGGGACAGGGTCCTACGAGCAGTACTTC.

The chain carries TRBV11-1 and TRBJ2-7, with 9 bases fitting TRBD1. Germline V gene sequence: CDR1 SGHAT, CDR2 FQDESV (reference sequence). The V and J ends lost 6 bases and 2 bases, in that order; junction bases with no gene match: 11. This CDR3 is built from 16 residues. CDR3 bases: TGTGCCAGCAGGCCTCTAAGGGGACAGGGAACCTACGAGCAGTACTTC. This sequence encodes CASRPLRGQGTYEQYF.

In nucleotides, the CDR3 is TGTGCCAGCAGCTTGGGCGTGGGAAACTATGGCTACACCTTC. Protein: CASSLGVGNYGYTF. The chain links TRBV11-2 to TRBJ1-2; D not certain. Germline V lookup: CDR1 SGHAT, CDR2 FQNNGV. CDR3 size: 14 residues. The V end lost 3 bases, the J end lost 2 bases, and 10 bases lay between the germline ends. Supplemented by reference TRBV11-2 and TRBJ1-2, the full variable domain reads EAGVAQSPRYKIIEKRQSVAFWCNPISGHATLYWYQQILGQGPKLLIQFQNNGVVDDSQLPKDRFSAERLKGVDSTLKIQPAKLEDSAVYLCASSLGVGNYGYTFGSGTRLTVV.

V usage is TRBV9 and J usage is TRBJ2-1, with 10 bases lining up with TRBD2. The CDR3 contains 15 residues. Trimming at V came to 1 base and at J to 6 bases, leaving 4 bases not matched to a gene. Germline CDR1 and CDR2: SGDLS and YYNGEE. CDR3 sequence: CASSVTGTSVNEQFF. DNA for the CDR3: TGTGCCAGCAGCGTAACCGGGACTAGCGTCAATGAGCAGTTCTTC.

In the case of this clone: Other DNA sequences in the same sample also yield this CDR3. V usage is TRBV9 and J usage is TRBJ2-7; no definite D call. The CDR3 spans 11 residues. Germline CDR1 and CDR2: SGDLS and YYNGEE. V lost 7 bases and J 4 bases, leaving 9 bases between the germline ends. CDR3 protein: CASGSTYEQYF. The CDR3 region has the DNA TGTGCCAGCGGCTCGACGTACGAGCAGTACTTC.

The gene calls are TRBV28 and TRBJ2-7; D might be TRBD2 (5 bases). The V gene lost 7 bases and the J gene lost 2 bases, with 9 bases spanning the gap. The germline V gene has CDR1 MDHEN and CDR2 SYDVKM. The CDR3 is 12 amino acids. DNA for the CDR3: TGTGCCAGCAACGAGGGCGCCTACGAGCAGTACTTC. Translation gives CASNEGAYEQYF.

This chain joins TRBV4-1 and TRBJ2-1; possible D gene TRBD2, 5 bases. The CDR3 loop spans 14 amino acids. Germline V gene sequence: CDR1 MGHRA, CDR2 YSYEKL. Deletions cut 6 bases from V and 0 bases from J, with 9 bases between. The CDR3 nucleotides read TGCGCCAGCAGGGGAGAGAGCTCCTACAATGAGCAGTTCTTC. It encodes CASRGESSYNEQFF.

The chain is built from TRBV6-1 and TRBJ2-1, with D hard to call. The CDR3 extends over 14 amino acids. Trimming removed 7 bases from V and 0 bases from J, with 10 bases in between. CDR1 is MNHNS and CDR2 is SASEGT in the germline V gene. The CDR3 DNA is TGTGCCAGCACCACGGTAGGCTCCTACAATGAGCAGTTCTTC. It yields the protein CASTTVGSYNEQFF.

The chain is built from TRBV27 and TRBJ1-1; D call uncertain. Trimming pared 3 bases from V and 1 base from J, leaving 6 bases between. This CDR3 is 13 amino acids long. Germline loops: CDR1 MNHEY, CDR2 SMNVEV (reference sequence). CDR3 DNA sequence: TGTGCCAGCAGTTTTTTGCAGAACACTGAAGCTTTCTTT. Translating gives CASSFLQNTEAFF.

The CDR3 DNA sequence: TGTGCCAGCAAACCAGGCAGGGTTGGGTCCTACGAGCAGTACTTC. Protein product: CASKPGRVGSYEQYF. The J gene is TRBJ2-7, the V gene TRBV27; D is possibly TRBD1 (5 bases). This CDR3 spans 15 amino acids. Germline V gives CDR1 MNHEY, CDR2 SMNVEV (reference sequence). Trimming cost V 7 bases and J 1 base, with 17 bases left between them.